These 26 T cell receptor beta chains were all obtained from the same sample, sequenced in a study of OX40 agonist ivuxolimab in advanced cancers. Here immunoSEQ multiplex PCR was the method, and the copy in TCRdb shows in-frame clones only, minus some. The data contain 43,000 or so clones, more than 70% of them singletons. The specimen comprised CD4+ or CD8+ T cells sorted from blood, sampled in a trial of the OX40 agonist ivuxolimab. These receptors originate from an adult with an advanced solid tumor such as melanoma, head and neck, liver or kidney cancer.

The chain has TRBV10-2 and TRBJ1-2; D not resolved. The CDR3 extends over 13 amino acids. Deletions cut 3 bases from V and 8 bases from J, with 13 bases between. CDR1 is WSHSY and CDR2 is SAAADI in the germline V gene. The CDR3 loop reads CASSDSVSIGYTF. The CDR3 DNA sequence: TGCGCCAGCAGTGATTCAGTTTCGATCGGCTACACCTTC.

The rearrangement uses TRBV7-2 and TRBJ2-1; D is possibly TRBD2 (6 bases). There are 15 residues in the CDR3. Germline V gives CDR1 SGHTA, CDR2 FQGNSA. Trimming shortened V by 1 base and J by 6 bases, and 13 bases separated the two germline ends. CDR3 DNA: TGTGCCAGCAGCTTAGTTGGGGGGTCCGGCAATGAGCAGTTCTTC. Amino acids: CASSLVGGSGNEQFF.

This clone occurred a few times. The chain uses TRBV15 and TRBJ1-4; a weak D match, TRBD1 (6 bases). Trimming took off 1 base at V and 5 bases at J, with 14 bases between the two ends. CDR3 length: 16 residues. In germline, CDR1 is LNHNV, CDR2 YYDKDF (reference sequence). The CDR3 nucleotides read TGTGCCACCAGCAGAGCGTCGTCCAGGGGAAATGAAAAACTGTTTTTT. This translates into CATSRASSRGNEKLFF.

The chain is built from TRBV27 and TRBJ2-6; D possibly corresponds to TRBD1 (5 bases). Germline V CDR1 and CDR2: MNHEY, SMNVEV (reference sequence). CDR3 length: 15 amino acids. V was cut by 6 bases and J by 2 bases, with 11 bases left in between. This chain's CDR3 is CASRPTRAGANVLTF. Written as DNA, the CDR3 is TGTGCCAGCAGGCCTACCAGGGCTGGGGCCAACGTCCTGACTTTC.

V is TRBV29-1 and J is TRBJ2-1; D may be TRBD2 (6 bases). The CDR3 consists of 16 residues. In germline, CDR1 is SQVTM, CDR2 ANQGSEA. V was clipped by 0 bases and J by 0 bases, with 12 bases between them. In DNA form, the CDR3 reads TGCAGCGTTGAAGATGAGGCGGGGAGCTCCTACAATGAGCAGTTCTTC. Translated, it gives CSVEDEAGSSYNEQFF.

This chain uses TRBV18 with TRBJ2-2, with 8 bases identical to TRBD1. With V trimmed by 4 bases and J by 1 base, 2 bases remained unmatched. This CDR3 comprises 15 residues. Germline V gene data show CDR1 as KGHSH and CDR2 as LQKENI. DNA for the CDR3: TGTGCCAGCTCACTCGGGACAGGGAACACCGGGGAGCTGTTTTTT. Translated: CASSLGTGNTGELFF. Drawing the rest from reference TRBV18 and TRBJ2-2, the complete variable domain is NAGVMQNPRHLVRRRGQEARLRCSPMKGHSHVYWYRQLPEEGLKFMVYLQKENIIDESGMPKERFSAEFPKEGPSILRIQQVVRGDSAAYFCASSLGTGNTGELFFGEGSRLTVL.

V gene TRBV18 combines with J gene TRBJ2-7, with D uncertain. There are 12 residues in the CDR3. The V gene lost 3 bases and the J gene lost 0 bases, with 3 bases spanning the gap. Germline assignment: CDR1 KGHSH and CDR2 LQKENI. DNA for the CDR3: TGTGCCAGCTCACCCGCCTCCTACGAGCAGTACTTC. This codes for CASSPASYEQYF.

The CDR3 nucleotides read TGTGCCAGCAGCCCGGGACTAGCGGAGGGGGCAACCCAGTACTTC. This encodes CASSPGLAEGATQYF. The genes are TRBV7-6 and TRBJ2-5, with 11 nucleotides matching TRBD2. The CDR3 sequence is 15 residues long. Trimming took 5 bases from V and 8 from J; bases not matched to a gene: 10. CDR1 is SGHVS, CDR2 FNYEAQ, per germline. Complete variable domain (other parts from reference TRBV7-6 and TRBJ2-5): GAGVSQSPRYKVTKRGQDVALRCDPISGHVSLYWYRQALGQGPEFLTYFNYEAQQDKSGLPNDRFSAERPEGSISTLTIQRTEQRDSAMYRCASSPGLAEGATQYFGPGTRLLVL.

The J gene is TRBJ1-5, the V gene TRBV25-1, with 7 bases matching TRBD1. The CDR3 consists of 14 residues. V trimming: 3 bases; J trimming: 7 bases; junction bases outside the gene matches: 6. Germline values: CDR1 MGHDK, CDR2 SYGVNS. Written as DNA, the CDR3 is TGTGCCAGCAGTGATAGACAGGGAGGCCAGCCCCAGCATTTT. It yields the protein CASSDRQGGQPQHF.

The chain uses TRBV6-5 and TRBJ2-7; D possibly corresponds to TRBD2 (6 bases). The V end was cut by 0 bases, the J end by 0 bases, with 9 bases between. CDR1 and CDR2 from the germline V gene are MNHEY and SVGAGI. The CDR3 is made up of 15 amino acids. The CDR3 nucleotides are TGTGCCAGCAGTTACTCGGAGGGTGGCTCCTACGAGCAGTACTTC. Translation: CASSYSEGGSYEQYF.

The chain's CDR3 is CASSFTGGVPFF. CDR3 nucleotides: TGTGCCAGCAGTTTTACAGGGGGAGTTCCGTTCTTC. The rearrangement links TRBV27 to TRBJ2-1; 8 bases are a match to TRBD1. From germline, CDR1 is MNHEY and CDR2 SMNVEV (reference sequence). Trimming took 3 bases from V and 15 from J; bases not matched to a gene: 7. The CDR3 consists of 12 residues.

This rearrangement joins TRBV7-2 to TRBJ2-3; D perhaps matches TRBD1 (6 bases). Looked up from germline, CDR1 is SGHTA and CDR2 is FQGNSA. V was clipped by 5 bases and J by 5 bases, with 8 bases between them. This CDR3 comprises 12 residues. The DNA for the CDR3 is TGTGCCAGCAGCCAAGGGGGAGATACGCAGTATTTT. Translated, it gives CASSQGGDTQYF.

This chain links TRBV28 with TRBJ1-3; D possibly corresponds to TRBD1 (5 bases). Germline V gene data show CDR1 as MDHEN and CDR2 as SYDVKM. The length of the CDR3 is 14 residues. The ends were cut back, 3 bases at V and 4 bases at J, with 10 bases in the middle. The chain's CDR3 is CASSLWGVGNTIYF. The CDR3 DNA follows: TGTGCCAGCAGTTTGTGGGGGGTAGGAAACACCATATATTTT.

V usage is TRBV27 and J usage is TRBJ1-2; 9 bases are shared with TRBD1. This CDR3 has 13 residues. Germline-derived CDR1 and CDR2 are MNHEY and SMNVEV (reference sequence). V was clipped by 2 bases and J by 13 bases; unmatched bases: 8. The chain's CDR3 is CASSLRTGDLSTF. In DNA form, the CDR3 reads TGTGCCAGCAGTTTACGGACAGGGGATCTTAGCACCTTC.

V usage is TRBV19 and J usage is TRBJ2-3, with unresolved D. The length of the CDR3 is 14 residues. V was pared by 3 bases and J by 1 base, with 8 bases between. The germline V gene has CDR1 LNHDA and CDR2 SQIVND (reference sequence). The DNA of the CDR3 is TGTGCCAGTAGTATCACTCCAGGCACAGATACGCAGTATTTT. Its protein is CASSITPGTDTQYF.

J is TRBJ2-1 and V is TRBV2, with D perhaps matching TRBD1 (6 bases). Germline loops: CDR1 SNHLY, CDR2 FYNNEI. V lost 1 base and J lost 5, with 12 bases in between. The CDR3 runs to 15 residues. The CDR3 loop is CASSEGQGRNNEQFF. CDR3 coding DNA: TGTGCCAGCAGTGAAGGGCAGGGGCGGAACAATGAGCAGTTCTTC. The full variable domain, in which reference TRBV2 and TRBJ2-1 provide the parts outside the CDR3, is EPEVTQTPSHQVTQMGQEVILRCVPISNHLYFYWYRQILGQKVEFLVSFYNNEISEKSEIFDDQFSVERPDGSNFTLKIRSTKLEDSAMYFCASSEGQGRNNEQFFGPGTRLTVL.

CDR3 bases: TGTGCCAGCAGCTCGCCGGGGACTAGGACGTACGAGCAGTACTTC. It specifies CASSSPGTRTYEQYF. This sequence joins TRBV5-4 and TRBJ2-7; 8 nucleotides align to TRBD2. The CDR3 is 15 residues long. Germline trimming cut 3 bases from V and 4 bases from J; bases unmatched to any gene: 9. Germline CDR1 and CDR2: SGHNT and YYREEE (reference sequence).

This clone occurred once. This chain uses TRBV5-5 with TRBJ2-5; TRBD2 is a possible D gene (6 bases). With 4 bases removed from V and 2 bases from J, the gap between germline ends came to 24 bases. Germline lookup yields CDR1 SGHKS and CDR2 YYEKEE (reference sequence). The length of the CDR3 is 18 residues. The CDR3 sequence: CASSLVERVGRSQETQYF. The CDR3 DNA reads TGTGCCAGCAGCCTGGTGGAGAGAGTCGGGAGATCACAAGAGACCCAGTACTTC.

There are a few counts of this clone. The rearrangement links TRBV7-2 to TRBJ2-1; 8 bases are shared with TRBD2. The length of the CDR3 is 17 residues. Germline CDR1 and CDR2: SGHTA and FQGNSA. The V gene end was trimmed by 3 bases and the J gene end by 9 bases; junction bases not matched to a gene: 16. The CDR3 is CASSLTGGRAFSVEQFF. CDR3 nucleotides: TGTGCCAGCAGCTTGACGGGAGGGCGGGCCTTCAGCGTTGAGCAGTTCTTC.

The chain joins TRBV2 to TRBJ2-3; D call uncertain. CDR1 SNHLY and CDR2 FYNNEI come from the germline V gene. The CDR3 has 12 residues. Between the trimmed V and J ends, which lost 1 base and 5 bases, there was a span of 4 bases. The CDR3 is CASSEVRDTQYF. CDR3 bases: TGTGCCAGCAGTGAAGTAAGAGATACGCAGTATTTT.

The chain employs TRBV30 and TRBJ1-4; 10 nucleotides match TRBD1. V was clipped by 5 bases and J by 8 bases; unmatched bases: 5. The CDR3 extends over 13 amino acids. The germline gives CDR1 GTSNPN, CDR2 SVGIG (reference sequence). The CDR3 is CAWGDRGGEKLFF. Here the CDR3 DNA reads TGTGCCTGGGGGGACAGGGGCGGCGAAAAACTGTTTTTT.

This clone was found a few times. One end of the junction fails to match germline, which may point to a read error. The chain links TRBV7-7 to TRBJ2-5, with D possibly being TRBD1 (7 bases). The germline CDR1 and CDR2 sequences are SSHAT and FNYEAQ (reference sequence). This CDR3 region has 15 residues. The CDR3 reads CASSLGDSPGGTQYF. CDR3 coding DNA: TGTGCTAGCAGCTTAGGGGACTCGCCAGGGGGGACCCAGTACTTC.

J is TRBJ2-1 and V is TRBV29-1, with D perhaps matching TRBD1 or TRBD2 (6 bases each). Trimming shortened V by 0 bases and J by 15 bases, and 15 bases separated the two germline ends. CDR3 length: 12 amino acids. Germline values: CDR1 SQVTM, CDR2 ANQGSEA. The CDR3 DNA reads as TGCAGCGTTGAAGAGGGGGGCCCGCAAGCGTTCTTC. Translation: CSVEEGGPQAFF.

This clone was recorded only once. Other DNA sequences within the sample encode an identical CDR3. The chain recombines TRBV28 with TRBJ2-5; no definite D call. The CDR3 is made up of 11 amino acids. Germline CDR1 is MDHEN and CDR2 is SYDVKM. V was trimmed by 2 bases and J by 3 bases, leaving 1 base between them. The CDR3 is CASSLEETQYF. CDR3 bases: TGTGCCAGCAGTTTAGAAGAGACCCAGTACTTC.

The rearrangement links TRBV7-2 to TRBJ1-5, with D hard to call. With 4 bases removed from V and 5 bases from J, the gap between germline ends came to 9 bases. CDR1 SGHTA and CDR2 FQGNSA come from the germline V gene. The CDR3 consists of 13 residues. This CDR3 is CASSSAVYQPQHF. The CDR3 bases are TGTGCCAGCAGCTCCGCGGTTTATCAGCCCCAGCATTTT.

The gene calls are TRBV11-3 and TRBJ2-1; TRBD2 is a possible D gene (7 bases). The V end lost 7 bases, the J end lost 9 bases, and 13 bases lay between the germline ends. Germline V gene data show CDR1 as SGHNT and CDR2 as YENEEA. This CDR3 has 12 residues. In DNA form, the CDR3 reads TGTGCCAGCAAGGGGGGGGGAGGTGAGCAGTTCTTC. As protein: CASKGGGGEQFF. The full variable domain, completed using reference TRBV11-3 and TRBJ2-1, is EAGVVQSPRYKIIEKKQPVAFWCNPISGHNTLYWYLQNLGQGPELLIRYENEEAVDDSQLPKDRFSAERLKGVDSTLKIQPAELGDSAVYLCASKGGGGEQFFGPGTRLTVL.